Presented here are 8 T cell receptor beta chains from one specimen sequenced in a study of T-cell reconstitution after alpha-beta-depleted transplantation in children. The TCRbeta library incorporated unique molecular identifiers. TCRdb called the PCR reads again in MiXCR, with one record for every CDR3 protein. The sample records roughly 180,000 distinct CDR3 sequences, just over 14% being singletons. The source material was PBMCs from the stem cell graft donor, sampled from the stem cell graft. Source of these receptors: a human donor who donated a stem cell graft to a child with acute lymphoblastic leukemia.

The chain combines TRBV5-1 with TRBJ2-1, with 8 bases lining up with TRBD2. Germline V CDR1 and CDR2: SGHRS, YFSETQ. J was trimmed by 2 bases and V by 4 bases; bases with no gene match: 5. CDR3 size: 15 residues. The CDR3 DNA sequence: TGCGCCAGCAGCCCGACTAGCGCCGCCTACAATGAGCAGTTCTTC. It codes for CASSPTSAAYNEQFF.

This clonotype has ten or more counts. The V call is TRBV6-5, the J call TRBJ2-2, with 8 bases fitting TRBD2. The V and J ends lost 2 bases and 9 bases, in that order; junction bases with no gene match: 11. The CDR3 loop spans 16 amino acids. Per germline, CDR1 MNHEY and CDR2 SVGAGI. The CDR3 is CASSYRQREWGWELFF. The CDR3 DNA follows: TGTGCCAGCAGTTACCGCCAGCGGGAGTGGGGCTGGGAGCTGTTTTTT.

The chain has TRBV19 and TRBJ2-1, with 9 bases that match TRBD2. This CDR3 is 16 amino acids long. Germline V gene data show CDR1 as LNHDA and CDR2 as SQIVND (reference sequence). V shed 0 bases and J 6 bases; nucleotides not matched to a gene: 6. The CDR3 DNA reads as TGTGCCAGTAGTATAGAGGGCGGGAGGGGACGCAATGAGCAGTTCTTC. This translates into CASSIEGGRGRNEQFF.

In this sample, this clonotype turned up many times. The chain combines TRBV20-1 with TRBJ2-3; D perhaps matches TRBD2 (5 bases). The CDR3 consists of 15 residues. CDR1 and CDR2 (germline): DFQATT, SNEGSKA (reference sequence). Trimming left V 4 bases short and J 1 base short, with 15 bases between. The CDR3 sequence: CSAMVREVGTDTQYF. CDR3 nucleotide sequence: TGCAGTGCTATGGTTCGGGAAGTGGGCACAGATACGCAGTATTTT.

This clonotype showed up many times. The chain has TRBV7-9 and TRBJ1-1; D is unclear. The CDR3 loop spans 13 amino acids. V was clipped by 5 bases and J by 3 bases, with 10 bases between them. CDR1 SEHNR and CDR2 FQNEAQ come from the germline V gene (reference sequence). DNA of the CDR3: TGTGCCAGCAGCCCCTATGATGACACTGAAGCTTTCTTT. Translated, it gives CASSPYDDTEAFF.

This clonotype was detected only a few times. The chain's CDR3 is CSARARGRGSSYNEQFF. The DNA of the CDR3 is TGCAGTGCTAGAGCAAGGGGAAGGGGGAGCTCCTACAATGAGCAGTTCTTC. V gene TRBV20-1 combines with J gene TRBJ2-1, with a possible D match to TRBD1 (6 bases). This CDR3 has 17 amino acids. The germline CDR1 and CDR2 sequences are DFQATT and SNEGSKA (reference sequence). Trimming left V 1 base short and J 0 bases short, with 16 bases between.

In its sample, this clonotype was seen a few times. The gene calls are TRBV20-1 and TRBJ2-7; TRBD1 aligns across 9 bases. The CDR3 covers 12 residues. The J segment lost 5 bases and the V segment lost 5 bases, leaving 4 bases of the junction unmatched. The germline gives CDR1 DFQATT, CDR2 SNEGSKA (reference sequence). The CDR3 reads CSARWTGDEQYF. DNA for the CDR3: TGCAGTGCTCGGTGGACAGGGGACGAGCAGTACTTC.

For the CDR3, the DNA is TGTGCCATCAGATCCCGGGACACTACCTACGAGCAGTACTTC. It translates to CAIRSRDTTYEQYF. V usage is TRBV10-3 and J usage is TRBJ2-7, with D possibly TRBD1 on 6 matching bases. The ends were cut back, 6 bases at V and 2 bases at J, with 14 bases in the middle. Germline V gene sequence: CDR1 ENHRY, CDR2 SYGVKD. The CDR3 contains 14 residues.